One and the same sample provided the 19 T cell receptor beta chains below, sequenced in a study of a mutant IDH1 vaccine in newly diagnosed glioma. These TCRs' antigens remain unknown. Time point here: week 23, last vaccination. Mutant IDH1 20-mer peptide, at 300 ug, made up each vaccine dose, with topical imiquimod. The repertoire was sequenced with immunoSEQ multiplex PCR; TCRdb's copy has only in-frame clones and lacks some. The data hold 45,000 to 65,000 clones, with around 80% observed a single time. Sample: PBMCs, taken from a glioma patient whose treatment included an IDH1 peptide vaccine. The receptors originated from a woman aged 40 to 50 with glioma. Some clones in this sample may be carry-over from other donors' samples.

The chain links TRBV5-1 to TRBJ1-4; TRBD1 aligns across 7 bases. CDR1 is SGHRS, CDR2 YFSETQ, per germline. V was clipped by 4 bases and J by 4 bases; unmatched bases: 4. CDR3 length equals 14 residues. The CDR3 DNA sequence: TGCGCCAGCAGCCCGACAGGGTTTAATGAAAAACTGTTTTTT. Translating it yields CASSPTGFNEKLFF.

This chain's CDR3 is CASSTDRPNSPLHF. The CDR3 region has the DNA TGTGCCAGCAGCACGGACAGGCCCAATTCACCCCTCCACTTT. This chain joins TRBV13 and TRBJ1-6; 7 nucleotides match TRBD1. The CDR3 runs 14 residues. Germline V CDR1 and CDR2: PRHDT, FYEKMQ (reference sequence). V lost 5 bases, J lost 7 bases, and 5 bases stayed unmatched.

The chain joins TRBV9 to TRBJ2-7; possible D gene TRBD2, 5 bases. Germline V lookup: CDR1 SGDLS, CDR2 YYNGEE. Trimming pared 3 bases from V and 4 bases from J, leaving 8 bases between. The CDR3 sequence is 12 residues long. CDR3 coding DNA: TGTGCCAGCAGCGGGCGGACTTACGAGCAGTACTTC. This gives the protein CASSGRTYEQYF.

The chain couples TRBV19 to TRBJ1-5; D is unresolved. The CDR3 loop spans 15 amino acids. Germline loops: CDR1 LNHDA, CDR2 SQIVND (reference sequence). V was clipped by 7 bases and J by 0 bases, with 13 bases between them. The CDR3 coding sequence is TGTGCCAGTAATTGGAAGGGCCGTAGCAATCAGCCCCAGCATTTT. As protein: CASNWKGRSNQPQHF.

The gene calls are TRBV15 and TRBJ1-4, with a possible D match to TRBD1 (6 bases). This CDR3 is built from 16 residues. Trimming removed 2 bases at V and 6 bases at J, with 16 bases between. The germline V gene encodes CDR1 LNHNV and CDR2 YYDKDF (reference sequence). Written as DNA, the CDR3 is TGTGCCACCAGCAGAAAGGTGGGGGCGTTAGATGAAAAACTGTTTTTT. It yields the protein CATSRKVGALDEKLFF. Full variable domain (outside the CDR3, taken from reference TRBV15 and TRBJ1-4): DAMVIQNPRYQVTQFGKPVTLSCSQTLNHNVMYWYQQKSSQAPKLLFHYYDKDFNNEADTPDNFQSRRPNTSFCFLDIRSPGLGDTAMYLCATSRKVGALDEKLFFGSGTQLSVL.

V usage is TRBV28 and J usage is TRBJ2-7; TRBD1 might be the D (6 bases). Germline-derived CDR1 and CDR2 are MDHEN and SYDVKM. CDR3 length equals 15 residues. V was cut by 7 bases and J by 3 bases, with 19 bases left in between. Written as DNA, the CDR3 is TGTGCCAGCATCACCGGGACACAAAACAGCTACGAGCAGTACTTC. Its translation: CASITGTQNSYEQYF.

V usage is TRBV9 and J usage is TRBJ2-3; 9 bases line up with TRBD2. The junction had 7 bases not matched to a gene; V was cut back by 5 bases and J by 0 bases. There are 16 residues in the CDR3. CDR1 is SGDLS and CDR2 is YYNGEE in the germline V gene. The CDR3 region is CASRGSGGTSTDTQYF. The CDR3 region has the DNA TGTGCCAGCAGGGGGAGCGGGGGGACTAGCACAGATACGCAGTATTTT.

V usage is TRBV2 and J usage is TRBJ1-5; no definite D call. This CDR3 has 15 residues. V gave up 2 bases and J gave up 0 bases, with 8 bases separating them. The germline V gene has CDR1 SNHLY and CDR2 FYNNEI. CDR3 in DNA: TGTGCCAGCAGTGAACTGACGGATAGCAATCAGCCCCAGCATTTT. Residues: CASSELTDSNQPQHF.

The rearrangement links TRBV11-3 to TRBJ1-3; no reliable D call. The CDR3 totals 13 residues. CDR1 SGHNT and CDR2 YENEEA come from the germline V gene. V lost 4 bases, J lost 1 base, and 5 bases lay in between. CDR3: CASSSGSGNTIYF. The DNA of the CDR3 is TGTGCCAGCAGCTCCGGGTCTGGAAACACCATATATTTT. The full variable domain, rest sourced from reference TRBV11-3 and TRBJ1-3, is EAGVVQSPRYKIIEKKQPVAFWCNPISGHNTLYWYLQNLGQGPELLIRYENEEAVDDSQLPKDRFSAERLKGVDSTLKIQPAELGDSAVYLCASSSGSGNTIYFGEGSWLTVV.

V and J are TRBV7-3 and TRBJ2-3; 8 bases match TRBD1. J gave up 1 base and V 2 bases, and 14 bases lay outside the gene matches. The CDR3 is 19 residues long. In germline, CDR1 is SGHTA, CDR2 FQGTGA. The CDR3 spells CASSLWGRLAGGGTDTQYF. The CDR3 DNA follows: TGTGCCAGCAGCTTATGGGGCCGGCTGGCAGGGGGCGGCACAGATACGCAGTATTTT.

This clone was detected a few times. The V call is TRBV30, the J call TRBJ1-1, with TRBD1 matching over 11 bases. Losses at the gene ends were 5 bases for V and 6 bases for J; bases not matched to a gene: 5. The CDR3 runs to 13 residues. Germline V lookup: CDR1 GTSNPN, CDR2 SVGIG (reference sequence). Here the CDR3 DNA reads TGTGCCTGGGAGGACAGGGGGCGATCTGAAGCTTTCTTT. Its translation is CAWEDRGRSEAFF.

CDR3 bases: TGTGCCAGCAGCCAGGGGACTAGCGGGGGGGCTCGGGAGACCCAGTACTTC. Translation gives CASSQGTSGGARETQYF. This sequence joins TRBV7-2 and TRBJ2-5; 16 nucleotides match TRBD2. V gave up 5 bases and J gave up 5 bases; unmatched junction bases: 8. CDR3 size: 17 residues. Looked up from germline, CDR1 is SGHTA and CDR2 is FQGNSA.

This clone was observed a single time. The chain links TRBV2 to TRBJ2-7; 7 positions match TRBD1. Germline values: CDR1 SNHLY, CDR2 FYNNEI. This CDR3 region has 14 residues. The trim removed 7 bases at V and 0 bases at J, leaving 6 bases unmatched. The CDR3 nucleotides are TGTGCCAGCACAGAGACAGGGAGCTCCTACGAGCAGTACTTC. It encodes CASTETGSSYEQYF.

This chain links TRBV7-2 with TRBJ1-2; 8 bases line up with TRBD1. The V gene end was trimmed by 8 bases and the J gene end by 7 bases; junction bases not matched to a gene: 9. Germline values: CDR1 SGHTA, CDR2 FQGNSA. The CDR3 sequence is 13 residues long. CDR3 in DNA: TGTGCCAGCCCCTCAGGGGGCGCGGGTGGCTACACCTTC. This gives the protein CASPSGGAGGYTF.

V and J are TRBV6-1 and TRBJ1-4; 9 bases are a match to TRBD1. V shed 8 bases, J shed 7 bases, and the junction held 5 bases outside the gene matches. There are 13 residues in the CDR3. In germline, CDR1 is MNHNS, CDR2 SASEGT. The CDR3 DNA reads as TGTGCCAGCCACCGGGACAGGGCTGAAAAACTGTTTTTT. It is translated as CASHRDRAEKLFF.

CDR3 nucleotide sequence: TGTGCCAGCAGTGACGCTAAGGAGATCCAAGAGACCCAGTACTTC. It yields the protein CASSDAKEIQETQYF. The chain carries TRBV25-1 and TRBJ2-5; no definite D call. Germline V CDR1 and CDR2: MGHDK, SYGVNS. V was clipped by 3 bases and J by 1 base, with 12 bases between them. The CDR3 consists of 15 residues.

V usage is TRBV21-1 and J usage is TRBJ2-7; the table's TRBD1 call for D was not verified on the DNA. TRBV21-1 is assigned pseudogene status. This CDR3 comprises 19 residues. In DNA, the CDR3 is TGTGCCAGCAGCAAAGACACCCTACCCGGGACACCACCTGACTACGAGCAGTACTTC. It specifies CASSKDTLPGTPPDYEQYF.

This CDR3 is CASSLGPRARGPDTQYF. The CDR3, as DNA: TGTGCCAGCTCCCTGGGGCCCCGGGCGAGGGGACCAGATACGCAGTATTTT. This chain uses TRBV18 with TRBJ2-3; D may be TRBD1 or TRBD2 (5 bases each). V lost 6 bases and J lost 4, with 23 bases in between. Germline V gives CDR1 KGHSH, CDR2 LQKENI. The CDR3 sequence is 17 residues long.

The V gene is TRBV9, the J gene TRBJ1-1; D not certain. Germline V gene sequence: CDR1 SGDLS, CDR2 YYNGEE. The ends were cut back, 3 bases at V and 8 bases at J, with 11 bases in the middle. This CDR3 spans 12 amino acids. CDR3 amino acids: CASSGKQREAFF. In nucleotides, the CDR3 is TGTGCCAGCAGCGGCAAACAGCGAGAAGCTTTCTTT.